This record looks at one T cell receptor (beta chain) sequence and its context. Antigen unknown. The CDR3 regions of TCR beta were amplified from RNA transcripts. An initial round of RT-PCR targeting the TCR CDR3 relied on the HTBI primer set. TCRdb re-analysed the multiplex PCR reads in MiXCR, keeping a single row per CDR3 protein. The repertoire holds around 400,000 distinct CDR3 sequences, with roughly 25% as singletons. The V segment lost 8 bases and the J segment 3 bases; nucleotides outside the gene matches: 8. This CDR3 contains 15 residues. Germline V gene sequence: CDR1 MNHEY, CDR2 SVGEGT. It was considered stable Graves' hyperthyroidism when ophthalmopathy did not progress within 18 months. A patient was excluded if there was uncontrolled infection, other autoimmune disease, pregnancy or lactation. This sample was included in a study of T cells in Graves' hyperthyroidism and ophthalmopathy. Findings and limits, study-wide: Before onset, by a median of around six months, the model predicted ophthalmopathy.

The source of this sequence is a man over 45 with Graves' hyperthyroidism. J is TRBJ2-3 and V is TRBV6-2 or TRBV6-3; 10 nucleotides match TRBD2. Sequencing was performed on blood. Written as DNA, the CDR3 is TGTGCCAGCCACTTCATACTAGCGGGAACAGATACGCAGTATTTT. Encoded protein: CASHFILAGTDTQYF.